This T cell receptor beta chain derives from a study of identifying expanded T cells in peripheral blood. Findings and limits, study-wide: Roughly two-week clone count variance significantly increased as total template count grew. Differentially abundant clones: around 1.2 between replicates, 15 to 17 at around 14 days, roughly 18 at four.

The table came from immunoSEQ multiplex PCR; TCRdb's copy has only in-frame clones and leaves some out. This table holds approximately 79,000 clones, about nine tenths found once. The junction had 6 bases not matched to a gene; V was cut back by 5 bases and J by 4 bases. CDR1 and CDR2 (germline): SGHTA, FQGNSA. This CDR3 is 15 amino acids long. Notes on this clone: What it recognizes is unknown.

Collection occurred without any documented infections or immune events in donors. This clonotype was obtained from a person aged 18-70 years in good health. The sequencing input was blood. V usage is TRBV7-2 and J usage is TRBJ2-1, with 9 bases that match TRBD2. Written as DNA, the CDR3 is TGTGCCAGCAGCCCACGGAGCGGGGGGTACAATGAGCAGTTCTTC. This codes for CASSPRSGGYNEQFF.